Detailed here is one T cell receptor (beta chain). Its antigen is not identified. The sample is drawn from a study of T cell responses to AZD1222 COVID-19 vaccine. Study at large: Whether given at about 4 or about 12 weeks, second doses were pooled.

This table comes from immunoSEQ multiplex PCR, and its TCRdb copy is limited to in-frame clones, with some not included. The sample has around 100,000 clones; about 94% are singletons. Study conclusions and caveats: The donor cohort was predominantly white British with a female majority, and clonal diversity may have been underestimated. Two AZD1222 administrations were followed by greater Spike-specific TCR breadth and depth. At baseline, seropositivity was found in only a handful of AZD1222 recipients.

The sequence was obtained from an adult in good health. Here the sequenced sample was peripheral blood, taken on day 0 of AZD1222 vaccination.

The CDR3 here is CASSPQGTDTQYF. The CDR3 DNA is TGTGCCAGCAGCCCTCAGGGCACAGATACGCAGTATTTT. V gene TRBV9 combines with J gene TRBJ2-3, with no clear D. Trimming took off 4 bases at V and 1 base at J, with 7 bases between the two ends. Germline values: CDR1 SGDLS, CDR2 YYNGEE. This CDR3 is built from 13 residues.